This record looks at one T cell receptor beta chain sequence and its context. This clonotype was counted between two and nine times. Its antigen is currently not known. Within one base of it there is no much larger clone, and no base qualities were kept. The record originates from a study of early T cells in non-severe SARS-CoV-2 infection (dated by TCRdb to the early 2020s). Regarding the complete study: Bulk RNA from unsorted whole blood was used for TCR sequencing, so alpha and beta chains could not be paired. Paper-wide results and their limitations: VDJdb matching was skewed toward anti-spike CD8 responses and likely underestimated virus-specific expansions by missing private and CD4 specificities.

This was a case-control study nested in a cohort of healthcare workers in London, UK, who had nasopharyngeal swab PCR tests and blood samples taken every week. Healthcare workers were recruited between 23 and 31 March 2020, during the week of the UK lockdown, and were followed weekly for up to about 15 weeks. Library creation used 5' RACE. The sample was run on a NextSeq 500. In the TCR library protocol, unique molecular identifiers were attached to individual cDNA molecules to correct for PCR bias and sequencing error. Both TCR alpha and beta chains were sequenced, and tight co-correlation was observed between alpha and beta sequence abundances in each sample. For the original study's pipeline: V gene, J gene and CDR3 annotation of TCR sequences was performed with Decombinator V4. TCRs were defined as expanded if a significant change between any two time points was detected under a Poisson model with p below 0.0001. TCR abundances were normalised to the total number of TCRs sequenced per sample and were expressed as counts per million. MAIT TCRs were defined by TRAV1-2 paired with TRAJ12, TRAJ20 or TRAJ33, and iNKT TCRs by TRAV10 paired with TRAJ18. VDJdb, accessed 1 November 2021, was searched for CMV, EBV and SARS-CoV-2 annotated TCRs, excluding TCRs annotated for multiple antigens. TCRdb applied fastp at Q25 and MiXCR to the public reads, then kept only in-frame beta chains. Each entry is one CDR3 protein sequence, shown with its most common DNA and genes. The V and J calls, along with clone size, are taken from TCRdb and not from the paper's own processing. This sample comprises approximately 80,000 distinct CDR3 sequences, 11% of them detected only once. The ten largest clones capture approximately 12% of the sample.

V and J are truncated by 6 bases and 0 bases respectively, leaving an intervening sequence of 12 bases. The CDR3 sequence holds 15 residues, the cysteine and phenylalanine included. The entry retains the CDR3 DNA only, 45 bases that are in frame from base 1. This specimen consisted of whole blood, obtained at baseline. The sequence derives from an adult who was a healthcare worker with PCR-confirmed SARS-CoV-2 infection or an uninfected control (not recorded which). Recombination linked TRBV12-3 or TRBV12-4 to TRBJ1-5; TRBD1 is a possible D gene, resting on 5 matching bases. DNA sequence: TGTGCCAGCAGACCACGAGGGGTTAGCAATCAGCCCCAGCATTTT. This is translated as CASRPRGVSNQPQHF.